The clone carrying this TCR beta chain has at least ten counts. RNA transcripts provided the template for amplifying TCR beta CDR3 regions. HTBI primers were used in a first-round RT-PCR, which preceded a second-round multiplex PCR. Each CDR3 protein is one row after TCRdb ran MiXCR on the multiplex PCR reads. The table records around 670,000 distinct CDR3 sequences, around 40% of them present only once. These data are taken from a study of Graves' ophthalmopathy and Graves' hyperthyroidism. Study overall: The study drew peripheral blood at initial diagnosis, before any treatment.

Disease in donors with ophthalmopathy had moderate-to-severe activity, CAS ≥3, NOSPECS ≥4 and under 3 months' duration. PBMCs stemmed from more than 9.5 ml of fresh peripheral blood. This CDR3 comprises 15 residues. J gave up 3 bases and V 5 bases, and 8 bases lay outside the gene matches. The germline V gene encodes CDR1 SEHNR and CDR2 FQNEAQ (reference sequence). The receptor's source is an adult man with Graves' ophthalmopathy. The rearrangement links TRBV7-9 to TRBJ1-1; 8 bases agree with TRBD1. The sequenced sample consisted of peripheral blood. Here the CDR3 DNA reads TGTGCCAGCAGCGCCGGACAGGGAATGGACACTGAAGCTTTCTTT. This encodes CASSAGQGMDTEAFF.